This passage covers 29 T cell receptor beta chains from one sample sequenced in a study of blood T cell repertoires in COVID-19. Measured with immunoSEQ multiplex PCR; TCRdb has only the in-frame clones, and not every one. The table lists approximately 150,000 clones, roughly 84% of them singletons. Material: peripheral blood. These receptors all come from a middle-aged man with acute or convalescent COVID-19.

CDR3 loop: CAWDRDSYEQYF. As DNA, the CDR3 is TGTGCCTGGGACCGGGACTCCTACGAGCAGTACTTC. The chain uses TRBV30 and TRBJ2-7; possibly TRBD2 for D (5 bases). V was shortened by 5 bases and J by 0 bases, with 8 bases between the two germline ends. Germline CDR1 GTSNPN, CDR2 SVGIG (reference sequence). The CDR3 loop spans 12 amino acids.

This chain uses TRBV18 with TRBJ2-2; a weak D match, TRBD2 (6 bases). V shed 3 bases and J shed 1 base, with 15 bases lying between them. CDR1 is KGHSH, CDR2 LQKENI, per germline. The CDR3 length is 17 residues. The CDR3 nucleotides read TGTGCCAGCTCACCGATTACGGGACTCCAGAACACCGGGGAGCTGTTTTTT. Its translation: CASSPITGLQNTGELFF.

In this sample, this clone turned up a few times. V is TRBV12-2 and J is TRBJ2-1; no DNA check was done on the table's D call, TRBD2. TRBV12-2 represents a pseudogene. The CDR3 loop spans 18 amino acids. The CDR3 bases are TGTGCAAGTCGTACGGGACTAGCGGGGGGGCCGTCCTACAATGAGCAGTTCTTC. Translation: CASRTGLAGGPSYNEQFF.

A word on this clone: Germline is not matched at one junction end, which may reflect a read error. This chain connects TRBV12-5 to TRBJ2-3; possible D gene TRBD1, 5 bases. Germline assignment: CDR1 LGHNT and CDR2 FRNRAP. The CDR3 has 14 amino acids. CDR3 sequence (DNA): TGTGCTAGTGCTTTGACAGCTAGCACAGATACGCAGTATTTT. It codes for CASALTASTDTQYF.

V is TRBV7-8 and J is TRBJ2-7, with TRBD1 as a possible D gene (5 bases). This CDR3 is 14 amino acids long. Trimming took off 0 bases at V and 5 bases at J, with 11 bases between the two ends. The germline gives CDR1 SGHVS, CDR2 FQNEAQ. The CDR3 DNA reads TGTGCCAGCAGCTTAGCTTGGGGCAGCAACGAGCAGTACTTC. Translation gives CASSLAWGSNEQYF.

V usage is TRBV27 and J usage is TRBJ2-7, with a tentative D call TRBD2 (5 bases). Germline V gives CDR1 MNHEY, CDR2 SMNVEV (reference sequence). The length of the CDR3 is 14 residues. Trimming cost V 5 bases and J 5 bases, with 16 bases left between them. The chain's CDR3 is CASSPSPAGNEQYF. In DNA form, the CDR3 reads TGTGCCAGCAGTCCGTCCCCCGCCGGGAACGAGCAGTACTTC.

The chain couples TRBV7-2 to TRBJ1-1; perhaps TRBD1 as D (5 bases). The CDR3 length is 11 residues. V was clipped by 7 bases and J by 8 bases, with 11 bases between them. Germline values: CDR1 SGHTA, CDR2 FQGNSA. CDR3 in amino acids: CASTSTVEAFF. In DNA, the CDR3 is TGTGCCAGCACCTCGACAGTGGAAGCTTTCTTT.

J is TRBJ1-4 and V is TRBV7-9; a weak D match, TRBD1 (6 bases). Germline CDR1 reads SEHNR; CDR2 reads FQNEAQ (reference sequence). CDR3 length equals 14 residues. V gave up 5 bases and J gave up 4 bases, with 11 bases separating them. The CDR3 DNA is TGTGCCAGCAGCGCAGGGGATCATAATGAAAAACTGTTTTTT. As protein: CASSAGDHNEKLFF.

A word on this clone: At one of its ends the junction is not consistent with the germline gene, which may arise from a read error. The chain carries TRBV18 and TRBJ2-7; 14 bases align to TRBD2. This CDR3 comprises 12 residues. Per germline, CDR1 KGHSH and CDR2 LQKENI. The CDR3 protein is CASSPGTSGGFF. CDR3 DNA: TGTGCCAGCTCACCTGGGACTAGCGGGGGATTCTTC.

The chain joins TRBV5-1 to TRBJ2-5, with D unresolved. Germline CDR1 and CDR2: SGHRS and YFSETQ. The CDR3 is 13 residues long. Between the trimmed V and J ends, which lost 0 bases and 5 bases, there was a span of 8 bases. As DNA, the CDR3 is TGCGCCAGCAGCTTGGATCCTCCTGAGACCCAGTACTTC. Translation: CASSLDPPETQYF.

The chain carries TRBV14 and TRBJ1-3, with D tentatively TRBD1 (6 bases). CDR1 SGHDN and CDR2 FVKESK come from the germline V gene. The CDR3 is 14 amino acids. The V end was cut by 6 bases, the J end by 4 bases, with 13 bases between. For the CDR3, the DNA is TGTGCCAGCAGACTACAGGGTTCAGGAAACACCATATATTTT. The encoded protein is CASRLQGSGNTIYF.

The chain is built from TRBV6-2 or TRBV6-3 and TRBJ1-3; weak D call: TRBD1 (5 bases). There are 16 residues in the CDR3. V dropped 0 bases and J dropped 2 bases, with 11 bases sitting between them. Germline CDR1 is MNHEY and CDR2 is SVGEGT. This CDR3 is CASSYSWGRAGNTIYF. The CDR3, as DNA: TGTGCCAGCAGTTACTCATGGGGCCGGGCTGGAAACACCATATATTTT.

The chain couples TRBV2 to TRBJ1-6; TRBD1 might be the D (6 bases). This CDR3 is built from 16 residues. Germline CDR1 reads SNHLY; CDR2 reads FYNNEI. V lost 7 bases, J lost 8 bases, and 21 bases lay in between. Here the CDR3 DNA reads TGTGCCAGCACCTTACAGGGAGCCTCGTTCTATTCACCCCTCCACTTT. Its protein product is CASTLQGASFYSPLHF. Based on the CDR3 plus reference TRBV2 and TRBJ1-6, the full variable domain is EPEVTQTPSHQVTQMGQEVILRCVPISNHLYFYWYRQILGQKVEFLVSFYNNEISEKSEIFDDQFSVERPDGSNFTLKIRSTKLEDSAMYFCASTLQGASFYSPLHFGNGTRLTVT.

This clone turned up a few times. The V call is TRBV6-5, the J call TRBJ1-5; a weak D match, TRBD1 (5 bases). V lost 7 bases, J lost 6 bases, and 19 bases lay in between. The CDR3 totals 15 residues. CDR1 MNHEY and CDR2 SVGAGI come from the germline V gene. CDR3 protein: CASTEEEVRGQPQHF. The DNA for the CDR3 is TGTGCCAGCACCGAAGAAGAGGTTAGGGGTCAGCCCCAGCATTTT.

CDR3 sequence (DNA): TGTGCCAGCAGTGAAGCGCTTTGGGGCGGGAGGGTGGAGCAGTACTTC. This encodes CASSEALWGGRVEQYF. This chain uses TRBV2 with TRBJ2-7, with TRBD2 matching over 9 bases. CDR3 size: 16 residues. The germline V gene has CDR1 SNHLY and CDR2 FYNNEI. With V trimmed by 0 bases and J by 7 bases, 10 bases remained unmatched.

This chain connects TRBV15 to TRBJ1-2, with TRBD1 matching 9 bases. With V trimmed by 5 bases and J by 5 bases, 3 bases remained unmatched. Per the germline V gene, CDR1 is LNHNV and CDR2 is YYDKDF (reference sequence). This CDR3 region has 13 residues. Written as DNA, the CDR3 is TGTGCCACCAGCCTTGGACAGGGGTATGGCTACACCTTC. It translates to CATSLGQGYGYTF.

This chain connects TRBV18 to TRBJ1-2; D is perhaps TRBD1 (5 bases). The CDR3 extends over 15 amino acids. Germline V lookup: CDR1 KGHSH, CDR2 LQKENI. The V end lost 3 bases, the J end lost 0 bases, and 11 bases lay between the germline ends. For the CDR3, the DNA is TGTGCCAGCTCACCCGCGACAGAAGCTAACTATGGCTACACCTTC. Its protein product is CASSPATEANYGYTF.

V and J are TRBV10-2 and TRBJ2-3; the D gene is possibly TRBD2 (5 bases). The CDR3 totals 17 residues. CDR1 is WSHSY, CDR2 SAAADI, per germline. The V gene lost 2 bases and the J gene lost 0 bases, with 15 bases spanning the gap. CDR3 coding DNA: TGCGCCAGCAGTGAGCGGGGAGCATGGTCCAGCACAGATACGCAGTATTTT. Protein sequence: CASSERGAWSSTDTQYF.

The rearrangement joins TRBV5-6 to TRBJ2-7; TRBD1 aligns across 10 bases. Germline V CDR1 and CDR2: SGHDT, YYEEEE. J lost 9 bases, V lost 4 bases, and 10 bases had no gene match. This CDR3 comprises 14 residues. This CDR3 reads CASSTGQGEYLQYF. The CDR3 bases are TGTGCCAGCAGCACCGGACAGGGGGAATATCTGCAGTACTTC.

The chain carries TRBV9 and TRBJ2-1, with D perhaps matching TRBD1 (5 bases). This CDR3 region has 13 residues. CDR1 is SGDLS, CDR2 YYNGEE, per germline. V lost 0 bases and J 14 bases, leaving 15 bases between the germline ends. The CDR3 spells CASSVAGQFTKFF. The CDR3 nucleotides are TGTGCCAGCAGCGTAGCTGGACAATTCACAAAGTTCTTC.

J is TRBJ2-3 and V is TRBV19; perhaps TRBD2 as D (6 bases). The CDR3 runs 14 residues. V was shortened by 7 bases and J by 2 bases, with 13 bases between the two germline ends. The germline gives CDR1 LNHDA, CDR2 SQIVND (reference sequence). In DNA form, the CDR3 reads TGTGCCAGTAAAGGGATGCGGGACACAGATACGCAGTATTTT. This gives the protein CASKGMRDTDTQYF.

This chain connects TRBV6-1 to TRBJ1-2, with 7 bases lining up with TRBD1. The CDR3 extends over 13 amino acids. The trim removed 3 bases at V and 14 bases at J, leaving 12 bases unmatched. Germline lookup yields CDR1 MNHNS and CDR2 SASEGT. CDR3: CASSDRETTGRTF. The CDR3 DNA sequence: TGTGCCAGCAGTGACCGTGAAACGACAGGGAGGACCTTC.

V gene TRBV6-5 combines with J gene TRBJ2-1; 9 bases match TRBD2. The CDR3 consists of 15 residues. Germline assignment: CDR1 MNHEY and CDR2 SVGAGI. J gave up 8 bases and V 7 bases, and 12 bases lay outside the gene matches. CDR3 DNA sequence: TGTGCCAGCACACGATACGCGGGGGGGAACGATGAGCAGTTCTTC. Its protein is CASTRYAGGNDEQFF.

This chain joins TRBV30 and TRBJ2-6, with TRBD1 matching over 12 bases. CDR3 size: 18 residues. Unmatched junction bases numbered 12, after V lost 5 bases and J lost 4 bases. Germline assignment: CDR1 GTSNPN and CDR2 SVGIG (reference sequence). CDR3 sequence reads: CAWCCGTGGVGGANVLTF. The CDR3 DNA is TGTGCCTGGTGTTGCGGGACAGGGGGCGTTGGAGGGGCCAACGTCCTGACTTTC.

The chain uses TRBV19 and TRBJ1-2, with TRBD1 identical over 8 bases. The CDR3 loop spans 14 amino acids. The V segment lost 4 bases and the J segment 5 bases; nucleotides outside the gene matches: 6. Germline V gene data show CDR1 as LNHDA and CDR2 as SQIVND (reference sequence). This chain's CDR3 is CASSTGQGGYGYTF. The CDR3 nucleotides are TGTGCCAGTAGTACTGGACAGGGTGGGTATGGCTACACCTTC.

The chain couples TRBV9 to TRBJ1-2; D not certain. Germline V lookup: CDR1 SGDLS, CDR2 YYNGEE. Between the trimmed V and J ends, which lost 4 bases and 8 bases, there was a span of 12 bases. CDR3 length: 12 residues. DNA of the CDR3: TGTGCCAGCAGCCAGGACGGGGTGGGCTACACCTTC. Residues: CASSQDGVGYTF.

The CDR3 is CASRDDRGYAYEQYF. The CDR3 nucleotides read TGTGCCAGCAGAGATGACAGGGGGTACGCCTACGAGCAGTACTTC. The chain links TRBV25-1 to TRBJ2-7; the match to TRBD1 covers 9 bases. The junction had 8 bases not matched to a gene; V was cut back by 6 bases and J by 2 bases. Germline loops: CDR1 MGHDK, CDR2 SYGVNS. The CDR3 length is 15 residues.

The J gene is TRBJ1-5, the V gene TRBV28; D is perhaps TRBD1 (5 bases). V gave up 3 bases and J gave up 5 bases, with 11 bases separating them. The CDR3 covers 14 residues. Germline assignment: CDR1 MDHEN and CDR2 SYDVKM. The CDR3 loop reads CASSLNRLDQPQHF. For the CDR3, the DNA is TGTGCCAGCAGTTTGAACAGGTTGGATCAGCCCCAGCATTTT.

The chain links TRBV5-5 to TRBJ2-3; 7 nucleotides match TRBD1. This CDR3 has 16 residues. Germline values: CDR1 SGHKS, CDR2 YYEKEE (reference sequence). V shed 4 bases, J shed 6 bases, and the junction held 14 bases outside the gene matches. CDR3 loop: CASSRTGTALGDTQYF. Written as DNA, the CDR3 is TGTGCCAGCAGCAGAACAGGGACAGCCCTGGGGGATACGCAGTATTTT. Combining the CDR3 with reference TRBV5-5 and TRBJ2-3 gives the whole variable domain DAGVTQSPTHLIKTRGQQVTLRCSPISGHKSVSWYQQVLGQGPQFIFQYYEKEERGRGNFPDRFSARQFPNYSSELNVNALLLGDSALYLCASSRTGTALGDTQYFGPGTRLTVL.